A single TCR beta chain is shown here with its context. As for time point: week 3, after first cycle of checkpoint inhibitor. The sample is drawn from a study of blood T cell dynamics during melanoma immunotherapy. Here immunoSEQ multiplex PCR was the method, and the copy in TCRdb shows in-frame clones only, minus some. Of 25,000 to 35,000 clones listed, around four fifths are singletons. V gave up 3 bases and J gave up 3 bases, with 15 bases separating them. This CDR3 contains 15 residues. Germline CDR1 SGHRS, CDR2 YFSETQ. The sample consisted of blood, taken from a patient treated with checkpoint blockade. The clonotype comes from a human donor with melanoma. The chain joins TRBV5-1 to TRBJ1-2, with D possibly TRBD1 on 6 matching bases. The CDR3 is CASSWGGADDYGYTF. The CDR3 coding sequence is TGCGCCAGCAGCTGGGGGGGCGCGGATGACTATGGCTACACCTTC.